Listed below are T cell receptor beta chains from one sample, sequenced in a study of cytomegalovirus exposure and HLA in healthy donors. The data were produced by immunoSEQ multiplex PCR, yet TCRdb's version contains in-frame clones alone and is incomplete. The sample holds 95,000 to 150,000 clones. The sequenced sample was PBMCs. The receptors originated from a man aged 18 to 30 in good health and CMV-seronegative. Each CDR3 is given with its conserved first and last residue. The order of the fields is D gene, clone size, V gene, J gene, CDR3 protein, CDR3 DNA. The D gene is left open where the match is weak. The size field is filled for only some rows; it gives once, few, many or a size class.

D: TRBD2; size: NA; V: TRBV2; J: TRBJ2-1; CDR3: CASRPTSGGAGQFF; DNA: TGTGCCAGCAGACCGACTAGCGGGGGGGCCGGGCAGTTCTTC
D: NA; size: NA; V: TRBV6-1; J: TRBJ1-4; CDR3: CASSKTAVTNEKLFF; DNA: TGTGCCAGCAGCAAGACTGCAGTAACAAATGAAAAACTGTTTTTT
D: NA; size: NA; V: TRBV27; J: TRBJ2-1; CDR3: CASSLGPGGEQFF; DNA: TGTGCCAGCAGTTTGGGGCCCGGGGGTGAGCAGTTCTTC
D: NA; size: NA; V: TRBV20-1; J: TRBJ1-2; CDR3: CSRLRDGYTF; DNA: TGCAGTCGCCTACGGGATGGCTACACCTTC
D: NA; size: NA; V: TRBV11-2; J: TRBJ2-5; CDR3: CASSISRGTETQYF; DNA: TGTGCCAGCAGCATCTCTAGGGGCACGGAGACCCAGTACTTC
D: NA; size: NA; V: TRBV5-4; J: TRBJ2-2; CDR3: CASSPPAGANTGELFF; DNA: TGTGCCAGCAGCCCTCCGGCGGGCGCGAACACCGGGGAGCTGTTTTTT
D: TRBD2; size: NA; V: TRBV25-1; J: TRBJ2-1; CDR3: CASSREGEQFF; DNA: TGTGCCAGCAGTAGGGAGGGTGAGCAGTTCTTC
D: TRBD2; size: NA; V: TRBV28; J: TRBJ2-5; CDR3: CASSPRTSGKETQYF; DNA: TGTGCCAGCAGTCCCCGGACTAGCGGTAAAGAGACCCAGTACTTC
D: NA; size: NA; V: TRBV29-1; J: TRBJ1-2; CDR3: CSVETENYGYTF; DNA: TGCAGCGTAGAGACAGAGAACTATGGCTACACCTTC
D: TRBD1; size: NA; V: TRBV28; J: TRBJ1-5; CDR3: CASSLPGQRNQPQHF; DNA: TGTGCCAGCAGTCTCCCGGGACAGCGCAATCAGCCCCAGCATTTT
D: TRBD1; size: NA; V: TRBV9; J: TRBJ1-4; CDR3: CASSVATGDEKLFF; DNA: TGTGCCAGCAGCGTAGCAACAGGGGATGAAAAACTGTTTTTT
D: TRBD1; size: NA; V: TRBV13; J: TRBJ2-3; CDR3: CASSSRGQGATDTQYF; DNA: TGTGCCAGCAGCTCAAGGGGACAGGGGGCGACAGATACGCAGTATTTT
D: NA; size: NA; V: TRBV27; J: TRBJ1-1; CDR3: CASSKRTDTEAFF; DNA: TGTGCCAGCAGCAAAAGAACAGACACTGAAGCTTTCTTT
D: NA; size: NA; V: TRBV7-8; J: TRBJ2-1; CDR3: CASSLVRGSGNEQFF; DNA: TGTGCCAGCAGCTTAGTTAGGGGGTCAGGGAATGAGCAGTTCTTC
D: TRBD2; size: NA; V: TRBV28; J: TRBJ2-1; CDR3: CASSPAGLAGGSEQFF; DNA: TGTGCCAGCAGCCCTGCCGGGCTAGCGGGAGGGTCTGAGCAGTTCTTC
D: TRBD1; size: NA; V: TRBV19; J: TRBJ2-5; CDR3: CASSIVGTEETQYF; DNA: TGTGCCAGTAGTATAGTGGGGACAGAAGAGACCCAGTACTTC
D: TRBD1; size: medium-sized; V: TRBV6-1; J: TRBJ1-5; CDR3: CASKDRVVGNQPQHF; DNA: TGTGCCAGCAAGGACAGGGTGGTTGGCAATCAGCCCCAGCATTTT
D: NA; size: NA; V: TRBV19; J: TRBJ1-1; CDR3: CASGITLTDLNTEAFF; DNA: TGTGCCAGTGGTATTACGTTGACAGACTTGAACACTGAAGCTTTCTTT
D: NA; size: NA; V: TRBV27; J: TRBJ1-5; CDR3: CASASGIMNQPQHF; DNA: TGTGCCAGCGCCTCAGGGATTATGAATCAGCCCCAGCATTTT
D: NA; size: NA; V: TRBV25-1; J: TRBJ1-2; CDR3: CASSGRTRSIYGYTF; DNA: TGTGCCAGCAGTGGGAGAACCCGGTCCATCTATGGCTACACCTTC
D: TRBD2; size: NA; V: TRBV30; J: TRBJ2-7; CDR3: CAWSRTSGGYEQYF; DNA: TGTGCCTGGAGCCGGACTAGCGGGGGTTACGAGCAGTACTTC
D: NA; size: NA; V: TRBV18; J: TRBJ1-2; CDR3: CASSPPRGLDGYTF; DNA: TGTGCCAGCTCACCACCGAGAGGGCTAGATGGCTACACCTTC
D: NA; size: NA; V: TRBV9; J: TRBJ1-6; CDR3: CASSVVDNSPLHF; DNA: TGTGCCAGCAGCGTAGTCGATAATTCACCCCTCCACTTT
D: NA; size: NA; V: TRBV4-1; J: TRBJ2-5; CDR3: CASSQDGTRELGTQYF; DNA: TGCGCCAGCAGCCAAGATGGAACGAGGGAGCTGGGGACCCAGTACTTC
D: NA; size: NA; V: TRBV27; J: TRBJ1-1; CDR3: CASSLGLEAFF; DNA: TGTGCCAGCAGCCTGGGACTCGAAGCTTTCTTT
D: NA; size: NA; V: TRBV6-1; J: TRBJ2-1; CDR3: CASSEGGRSYNEQFF; DNA: TGTGCCAGCAGTGAAGGAGGTCGGTCCTACAATGAGCAGTTCTTC
D: TRBD1; size: NA; V: TRBV5-1; J: TRBJ2-2; CDR3: CASSYGTGATGELFF; DNA: TGCGCCAGCAGCTATGGTACAGGGGCCACCGGGGAGCTGTTTTTT
D: NA; size: NA; V: TRBV6-4; J: TRBJ2-3; CDR3: CASSDSTTDTQYF; DNA: TGTGCCAGCAGTGACTCGACTACAGATACACAGTATTTT
D: TRBD2; size: NA; V: TRBV10-3; J: TRBJ2-7; CDR3: CAISGDGAGEYEQYF; DNA: TGTGCCATCAGTGGGGACGGAGCGGGAGAGTACGAGCAGTACTTC
D: NA; size: NA; V: TRBV9; J: TRBJ1-1; CDR3: CASSVEHYNTEAFF; DNA: TGTGCCAGCAGCGTAGAGCACTATAACACTGAAGCTTTCTTT
D: TRBD1; size: NA; V: TRBV5-1; J: TRBJ2-6; CDR3: CASSLTGAGGANVLTF; DNA: TGCGCCAGCAGCTTGACAGGGGCCGGGGGGGCCAACGTCCTGACTTTC
D: NA; size: NA; V: TRBV11-2; J: TRBJ1-2; CDR3: CASRRAGTTNYGYTF; DNA: TGTGCCAGCAGGAGAGCGGGGACGACTAACTATGGCTACACCTTC
D: NA; size: NA; V: TRBV10-1; J: TRBJ1-6; CDR3: CASSDGNSPLHF; DNA: TGCGCCAGCAGTGACGGGAATTCACCCCTCCACTTT
D: NA; size: NA; V: TRBV4-1; J: TRBJ1-1; CDR3: CASSQDGAVGTEAFF; DNA: TGCGCCAGCAGCCAAGATGGGGCAGTGGGCACTGAAGCTTTCTTT
D: TRBD1; size: NA; V: TRBV6-5; J: TRBJ1-1; CDR3: CASSPRTGYTEAFF; DNA: TGTGCCAGCAGTCCTCGGACAGGATACACTGAAGCTTTCTTT
D: TRBD2; size: NA; V: TRBV7-6; J: TRBJ2-7; CDR3: CASSLTWEGYEQYF; DNA: TGTGCCAGCAGCCTAACTTGGGAGGGCTACGAGCAGTACTTC
D: NA; size: NA; V: TRBV30; J: TRBJ2-7; CDR3: CAWSFGGKSYEQYF; DNA: TGTGCCTGGAGTTTCGGAGGGAAATCCTACGAGCAGTACTTC
D: TRBD2; size: NA; V: TRBV7-2; J: TRBJ2-7; CDR3: CASSPRWGLAGDGAYEQYF; DNA: TGTGCCAGCAGCCCCCGCTGGGGCCTAGCGGGAGATGGGGCCTACGAGCAGTACTTC
D: NA; size: NA; V: TRBV28; J: TRBJ2-1; CDR3: CASSLFEYNGQFF; DNA: TGTGCCAGCAGTTTATTTGAATACAATGGGCAGTTCTTC
D: TRBD2; size: NA; V: TRBV15; J: TRBJ2-3; CDR3: CATSRDTLAARSKGEADTQYF; DNA: TGTGCCACCAGCAGAGATACTCTAGCGGCCCGATCCAAGGGAGAGGCAGATACGCAGTATTTT
D: NA; size: NA; V: TRBV7-8; J: TRBJ1-5; CDR3: CASSDTRTLQPQHF; DNA: TGTGCCAGCAGCGACACAAGGACTTTGCAGCCCCAGCATTTT
D: TRBD1; size: NA; V: TRBV5-1; J: TRBJ2-7; CDR3: CASTVSGTASYEQYF; DNA: TGCGCCAGCACCGTCTCCGGGACAGCCTCCTACGAGCAGTACTTC
D: TRBD1; size: NA; V: TRBV6-5; J: TRBJ2-5; CDR3: CASSYRDRAQETQYF; DNA: TGTGCCAGCAGTTACAGGGACAGGGCCCAAGAGACCCAGTACTTC
D: NA; size: NA; V: TRBV6-6; J: TRBJ1-2; CDR3: CASSSGYGYTF; DNA: TGTGCCAGCAGTTCCGGCTATGGCTACACCTTC
D: TRBD2; size: NA; V: TRBV19; J: TRBJ2-7; CDR3: CASSRGGTSGYGEQYF; DNA: TGTGCCAGTAGTAGGGGGGGGACTAGCGGGTACGGCGAGCAGTACTTC
D: NA; size: NA; V: TRBV30; J: TRBJ1-6; CDR3: CAWSVRSGILGSPLHF; DNA: TGTGCCTGGAGTGTACGGTCAGGGATATTGGGCTCACCCCTCCACTTT
D: NA; size: NA; V: TRBV21-1; J: TRBJ2-1; CDR3: CASLDAKRHLYNEQFF; DNA: TGTGCCAGCCTAGACGCAAAGCGTCACCTTTACAATGAGCAGTTCTTC